The rows below give T cell receptor beta chains drawn from one sample of a study of blood T cells in healthy people across ages. A single record per CDR3 protein comes from TCRdb applying MiXCR to the 5' RACE reads. The sample records about 290,000 distinct CDR3 sequences, roughly a quarter being singletons. The material sequenced was blood. All receptors come from a woman in her 70s in good health. The CDR3 runs from the conserved cysteine through the conserved F or W.

- | TRBV29-1 | CSVRDSQETQYF
TRBJ1-1 | TRBV20-1 | CSASGEGGTEAFF
TRBJ1-2 | TRBV20-1 | CSASRQAAYGYTF
TRBJ2-7 | TRBV2 | CASGNPYEQYF
TRBJ1-5 | TRBV6-2/TRBV6-3 | CASSYWDSNQPQHF
TRBJ2-7 | TRBV7-8 | CASSLAGRPYVQYF
TRBJ2-5 | TRBV6-5 | CASSYSQGGETQYF
- | TRBV6-2/TRBV6-3 | CASRSDFSYEQYF
TRBJ2-3 | TRBV4-3 | CASSQGGGAIGTDTQYF
TRBJ1-5 | TRBV20-1 | CSAREGYRNQPQHF
TRBJ2-7 | TRBV15 | CATSRDYGSSYEQYF
- | TRBV29-1 | CIAAREGETQYF
TRBJ1-2 | TRBV7-6 | CASQGPYSGGYTF
TRBJ1-2 | TRBV6-1 | CASSEFGWEGAGYTF
TRBJ2-3 | TRBV20-1 | CSARDIEGAPDTQYF
TRBJ2-7 | TRBV3-1 | CASSQGGFSASTYEQYF
TRBJ2-7 | TRBV5-1 | CASSLEGKGYEQYF
TRBJ2-7 | TRBV6-2/TRBV6-3 | CASSRTGTFSYEQYF
TRBJ2-2 | TRBV3-1 | CASSQDVGTRRGIRELFF
TRBJ1-4 | TRBV7-9 | CASSSTTGFYEKLFF
TRBJ2-1 | TRBV6-5 | CASRGQYEQFF
TRBJ1-1 | TRBV20-1 | CSARTITANTEAFF
TRBJ1-1 | TRBV20-1 | CSARKGKGDEAFF
TRBJ2-1 | TRBV4-2 | CASGPRTVVGSYNEQFF
TRBJ2-1 | TRBV20-1 | CSARAVTGNVNNEQFF
TRBJ2-7 | TRBV20-1 | CSALGDRINYEQYF
TRBJ1-6 | TRBV28 | CASSFSGQNSPLHF
TRBJ2-1 | TRBV12-3/TRBV12-4 | CASSLGSPGNEQFF
TRBJ2-7 | TRBV21-1 | CASSTSGGQKLREQYF
TRBJ2-5 | TRBV13 | CASSSLAGGTETQYF
TRBJ2-1 | TRBV24-1 | CATSPGRRGEQFNYNEQFF
TRBJ2-7 | TRBV4-1 | CASSQESGGTARYEQYF
TRBJ2-5 | TRBV20-1 | CSASGGSGETQYF
TRBJ2-3 | TRBV2 | CASSGLAGGPDTQYF
TRBJ2-7 | TRBV20-1 | CSARIIGLSNSYEQYF
TRBJ2-1 | TRBV9 | CASSPGTSGRGFDNEQFF
TRBJ1-2 | TRBV20-1 | CSAVGGKIYGYTF
- | TRBV4-1 | CASSQWAPFYEQFF
TRBJ2-1 | TRBV20-1 | CSARGHPDPNEQFF
- | TRBV5-1 | CASSPKRGIGDEQFF
TRBJ1-1 | TRBV7-2 | CASSLAPTYIMNTEAFF
TRBJ2-7 | TRBV6-2/TRBV6-3 | CASMAFANSYEQYF
TRBJ1-1 | TRBV5-1 | CASSERTGRNIEAFF
TRBJ2-3 | TRBV14 | CASSQVSPGGPDTQYF
TRBJ1-4 | TRBV20-1 | CSARGQGDGGKLFF
TRBJ1-5 | TRBV20-1 | CSARDSGPGNQPQHF
TRBJ2-7 | TRBV20-1 | CSANGLAGDYEQYF
TRBJ2-7 | TRBV12-3/TRBV12-4 | CASSGWGGGDEQYF
TRBJ1-1 | TRBV6-2/TRBV6-3 | CASSYGRALFEAFF
TRBJ2-7 | TRBV12-3/TRBV12-4 | CASSFGLYYEQYF
- | TRBV13 | CASSPRLAGGPNEQYF
TRBJ2-2 | TRBV6-5 | CASSSGQGAGGELFF
TRBJ2-4 | TRBV20-1 | CSARDPGNDIQYF